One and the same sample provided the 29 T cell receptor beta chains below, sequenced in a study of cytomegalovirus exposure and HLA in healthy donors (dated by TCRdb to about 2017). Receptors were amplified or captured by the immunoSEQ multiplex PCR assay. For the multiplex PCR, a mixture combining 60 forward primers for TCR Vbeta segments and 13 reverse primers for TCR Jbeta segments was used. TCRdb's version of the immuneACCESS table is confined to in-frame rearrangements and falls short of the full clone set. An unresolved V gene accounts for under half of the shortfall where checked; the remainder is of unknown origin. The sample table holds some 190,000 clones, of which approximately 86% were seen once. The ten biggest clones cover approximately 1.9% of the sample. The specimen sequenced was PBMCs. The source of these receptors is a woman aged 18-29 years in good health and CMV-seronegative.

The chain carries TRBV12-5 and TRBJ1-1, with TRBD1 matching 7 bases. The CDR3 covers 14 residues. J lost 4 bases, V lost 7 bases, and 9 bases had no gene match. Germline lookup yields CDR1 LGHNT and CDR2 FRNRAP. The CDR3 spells CASDKQGLGTEAFF. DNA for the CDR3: TGTGCTAGTGACAAACAGGGGTTGGGCACTGAAGCTTTCTTT.

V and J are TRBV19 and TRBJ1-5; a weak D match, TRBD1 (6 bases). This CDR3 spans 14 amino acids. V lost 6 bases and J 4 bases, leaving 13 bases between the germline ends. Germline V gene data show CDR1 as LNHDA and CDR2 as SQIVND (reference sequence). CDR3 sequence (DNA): TGTGCCAGTAGCCAGGGAACAGGGAATCAGCCCCAGCATTTT. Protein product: CASSQGTGNQPQHF. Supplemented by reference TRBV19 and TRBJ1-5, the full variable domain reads DGGITQSPKYLFRKEGQNVTLSCEQNLNHDAMYWYRQDPGQGLRLIYYSQIVNDFQKGDIAEGYSVSREKKESFPLTVTSAQKNPTAFYLCASSQGTGNQPQHFGDGTRLSIL.

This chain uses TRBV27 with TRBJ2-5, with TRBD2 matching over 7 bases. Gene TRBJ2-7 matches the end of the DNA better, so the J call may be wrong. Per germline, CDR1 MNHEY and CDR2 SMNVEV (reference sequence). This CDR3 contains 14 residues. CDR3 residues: CASMASSGSYEQYF. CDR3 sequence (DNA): TGTGCCAGCATGGCGAGTAGCGGGTCCTACGAGCAGTACTTC.

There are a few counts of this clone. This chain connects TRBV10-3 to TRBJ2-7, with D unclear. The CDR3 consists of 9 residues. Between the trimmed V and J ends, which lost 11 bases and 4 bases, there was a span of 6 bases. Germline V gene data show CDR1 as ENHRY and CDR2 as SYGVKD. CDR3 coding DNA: TGTGCCGCCGGGTACGAGCAGTACTTC. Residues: CAAGYEQYF.

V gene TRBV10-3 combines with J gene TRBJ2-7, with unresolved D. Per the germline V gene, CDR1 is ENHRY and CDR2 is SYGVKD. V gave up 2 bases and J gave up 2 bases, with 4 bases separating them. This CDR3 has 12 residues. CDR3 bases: TGTGCCATCAGTGAGAAGCCCTACGAGCAGTACTTC. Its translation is CAISEKPYEQYF.

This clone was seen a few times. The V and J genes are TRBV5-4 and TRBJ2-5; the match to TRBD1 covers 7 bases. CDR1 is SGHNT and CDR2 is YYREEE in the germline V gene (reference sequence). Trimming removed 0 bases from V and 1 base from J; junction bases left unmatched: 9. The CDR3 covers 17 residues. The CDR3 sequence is CASSLAGLGTAQETQYF. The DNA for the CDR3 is TGTGCCAGCAGCTTGGCCGGACTTGGGACAGCCCAAGAGACCCAGTACTTC.

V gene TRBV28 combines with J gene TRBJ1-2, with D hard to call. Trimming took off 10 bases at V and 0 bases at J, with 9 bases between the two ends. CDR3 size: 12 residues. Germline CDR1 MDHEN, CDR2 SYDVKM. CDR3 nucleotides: TGTGCCATCCAATTTGCTAACTATGGCTACACCTTC. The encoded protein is CAIQFANYGYTF.

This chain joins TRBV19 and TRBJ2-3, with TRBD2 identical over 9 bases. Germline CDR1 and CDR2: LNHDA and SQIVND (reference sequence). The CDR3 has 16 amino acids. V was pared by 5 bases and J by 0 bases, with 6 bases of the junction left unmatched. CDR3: CASSPGLARSTDTQYF. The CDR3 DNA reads TGTGCCAGTAGTCCGGGACTAGCCCGCAGCACAGATACGCAGTATTTT.

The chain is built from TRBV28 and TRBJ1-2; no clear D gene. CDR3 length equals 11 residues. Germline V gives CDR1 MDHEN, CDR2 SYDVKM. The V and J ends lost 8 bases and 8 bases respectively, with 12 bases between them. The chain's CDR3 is CASGTVPGYTF. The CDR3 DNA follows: TGTGCCAGCGGCACAGTCCCCGGCTACACCTTC.

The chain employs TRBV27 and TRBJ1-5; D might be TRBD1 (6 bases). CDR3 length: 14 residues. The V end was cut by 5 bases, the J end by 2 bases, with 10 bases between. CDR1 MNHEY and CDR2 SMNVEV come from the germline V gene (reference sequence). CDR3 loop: CASSDSGGNQPQHF. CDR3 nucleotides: TGTGCCAGCAGTGATTCAGGGGGCAATCAGCCCCAGCATTTT.

CDR3 in amino acids: CASSLGGDGYTF. CDR3 bases: TGCGCCAGCAGCTTGGGCGGGGATGGCTACACCTTC. V is TRBV5-1 and J is TRBJ1-2, with D uncertain. The CDR3 has 12 amino acids. Germline V CDR1 and CDR2: SGHRS, YFSETQ. V shed 0 bases and J shed 6 bases, with 6 bases lying between them.

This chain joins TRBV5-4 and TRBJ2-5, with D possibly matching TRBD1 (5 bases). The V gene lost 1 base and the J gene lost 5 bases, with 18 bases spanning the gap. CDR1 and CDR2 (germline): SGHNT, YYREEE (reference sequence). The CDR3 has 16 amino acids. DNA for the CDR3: TGTGCCAGCAGCTTGTCTCCCCAGGGATCTTTCGAGACCCAGTACTTC. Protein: CASSLSPQGSFETQYF.

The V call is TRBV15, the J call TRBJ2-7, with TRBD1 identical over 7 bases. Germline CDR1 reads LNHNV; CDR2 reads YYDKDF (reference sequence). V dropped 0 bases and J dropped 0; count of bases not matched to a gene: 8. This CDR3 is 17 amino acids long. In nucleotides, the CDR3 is TGTGCCACCAGCAGAGATCGGTTGGCAGGGGGCTCCTACGAGCAGTACTTC. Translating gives CATSRDRLAGGSYEQYF.

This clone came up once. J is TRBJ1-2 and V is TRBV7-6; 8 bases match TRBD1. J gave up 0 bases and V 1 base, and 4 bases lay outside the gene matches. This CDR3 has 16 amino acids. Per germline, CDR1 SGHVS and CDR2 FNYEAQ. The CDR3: CASSLGQGSANYGYTF. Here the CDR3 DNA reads TGTGCCAGCAGCTTAGGACAGGGGTCAGCTAACTATGGCTACACCTTC. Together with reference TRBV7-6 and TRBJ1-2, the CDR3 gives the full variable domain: GAGVSQSPRYKVTKRGQDVALRCDPISGHVSLYWYRQALGQGPEFLTYFNYEAQQDKSGLPNDRFSAERPEGSISTLTIQRTEQRDSAMYRCASSLGQGSANYGYTFGSGTRLTVV.

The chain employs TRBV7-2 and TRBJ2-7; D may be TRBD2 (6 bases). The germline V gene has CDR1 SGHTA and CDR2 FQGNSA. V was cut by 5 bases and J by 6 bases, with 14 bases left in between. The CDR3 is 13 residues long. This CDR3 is CASSSHGGGEQYF. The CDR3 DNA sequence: TGTGCCAGCAGCAGCCATGGGGGAGGCGAGCAGTACTTC.

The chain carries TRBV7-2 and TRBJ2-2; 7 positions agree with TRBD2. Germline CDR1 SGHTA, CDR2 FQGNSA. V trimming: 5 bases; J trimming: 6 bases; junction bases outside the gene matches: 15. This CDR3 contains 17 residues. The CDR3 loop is CASSPRGGPRLPGELFF. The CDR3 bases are TGTGCCAGCAGCCCACGGGGAGGGCCCCGGCTACCCGGGGAGCTGTTTTTT.

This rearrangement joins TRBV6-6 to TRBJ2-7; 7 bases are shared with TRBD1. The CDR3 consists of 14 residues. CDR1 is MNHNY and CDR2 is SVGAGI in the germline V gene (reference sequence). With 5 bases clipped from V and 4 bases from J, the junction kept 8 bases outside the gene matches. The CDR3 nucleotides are TGTGCCAGCAGTGCTCAGACAGGGCCTTACGAGCAGTACTTC. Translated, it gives CASSAQTGPYEQYF.

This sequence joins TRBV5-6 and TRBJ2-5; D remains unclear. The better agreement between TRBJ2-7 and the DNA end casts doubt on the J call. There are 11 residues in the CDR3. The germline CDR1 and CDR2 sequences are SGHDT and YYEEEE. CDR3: CASSLGHEQYF. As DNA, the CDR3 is TGTGCCAGCAGCCTGGGCCACGAGCAGTACTTC.

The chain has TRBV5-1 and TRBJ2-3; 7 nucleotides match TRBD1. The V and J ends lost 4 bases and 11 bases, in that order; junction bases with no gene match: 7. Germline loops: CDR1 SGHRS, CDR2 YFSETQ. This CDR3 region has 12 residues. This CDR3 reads CASSRDSRGQYF. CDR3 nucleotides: TGCGCCAGCAGCAGGGACAGTCGAGGGCAGTATTTT.

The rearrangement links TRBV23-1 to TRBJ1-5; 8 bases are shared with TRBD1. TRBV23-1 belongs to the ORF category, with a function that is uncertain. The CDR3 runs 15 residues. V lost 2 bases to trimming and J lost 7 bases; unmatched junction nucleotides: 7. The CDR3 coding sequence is TGCGCCAGCAGTCAAAGCCGGACAGGGCGGCAGCCCCAGCATTTT. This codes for CASSQSRTGRQPQHF.

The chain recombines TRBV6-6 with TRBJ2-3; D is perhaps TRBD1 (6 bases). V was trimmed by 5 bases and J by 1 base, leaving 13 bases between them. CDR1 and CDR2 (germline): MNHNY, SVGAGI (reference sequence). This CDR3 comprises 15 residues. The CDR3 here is CASSPHRDGTDTQYF. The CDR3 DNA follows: TGTGCCAGCAGTCCGCACAGGGATGGCACAGATACGCAGTATTTT.

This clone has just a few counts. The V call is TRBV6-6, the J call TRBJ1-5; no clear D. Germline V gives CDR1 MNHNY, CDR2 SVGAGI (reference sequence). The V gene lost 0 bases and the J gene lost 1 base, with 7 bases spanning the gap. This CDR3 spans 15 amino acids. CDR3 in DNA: TGTGCCAGCAGTTACTCAGAGGGAAGCAATCAGCCCCAGCATTTT. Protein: CASSYSEGSNQPQHF.

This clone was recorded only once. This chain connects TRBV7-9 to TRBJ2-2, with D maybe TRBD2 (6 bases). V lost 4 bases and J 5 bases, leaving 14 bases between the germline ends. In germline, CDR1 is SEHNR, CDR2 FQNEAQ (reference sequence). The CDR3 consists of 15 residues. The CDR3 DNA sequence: TGTGCCAGCAGCTCCGGGACGGCGGGGACCGGGGAGCTGTTTTTT. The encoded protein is CASSSGTAGTGELFF.

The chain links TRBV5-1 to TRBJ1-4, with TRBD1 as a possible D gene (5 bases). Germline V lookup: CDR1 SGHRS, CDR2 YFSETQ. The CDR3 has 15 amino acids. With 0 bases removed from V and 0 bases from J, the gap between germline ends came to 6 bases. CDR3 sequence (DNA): TGCGCCAGCAGCTTGGGACAGACAACTAATGAAAAACTGTTTTTT. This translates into CASSLGQTTNEKLFF.

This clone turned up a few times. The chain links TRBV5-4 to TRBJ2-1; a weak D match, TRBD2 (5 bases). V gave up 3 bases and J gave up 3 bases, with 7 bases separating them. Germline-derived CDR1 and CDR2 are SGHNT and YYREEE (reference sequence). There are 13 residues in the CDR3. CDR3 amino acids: CASSSGYYNEQFF. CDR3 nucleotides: TGTGCCAGCAGCTCGGGGTACTACAATGAGCAGTTCTTC.

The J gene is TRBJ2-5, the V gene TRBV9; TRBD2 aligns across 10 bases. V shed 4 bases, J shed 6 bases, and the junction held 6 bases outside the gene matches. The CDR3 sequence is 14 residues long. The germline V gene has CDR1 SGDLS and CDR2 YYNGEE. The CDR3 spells CASSPRTSGQTQYF. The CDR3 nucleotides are TGTGCCAGCAGCCCCCGGACTAGCGGACAGACCCAGTACTTC.

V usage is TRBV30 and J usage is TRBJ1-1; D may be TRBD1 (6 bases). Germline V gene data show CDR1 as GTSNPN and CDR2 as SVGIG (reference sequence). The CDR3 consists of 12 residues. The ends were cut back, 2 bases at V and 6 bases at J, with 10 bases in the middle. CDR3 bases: TGTGCCTGGAGTCGCAGGGGCGCTGAAGCTTTCTTT. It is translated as CAWSRRGAEAFF.

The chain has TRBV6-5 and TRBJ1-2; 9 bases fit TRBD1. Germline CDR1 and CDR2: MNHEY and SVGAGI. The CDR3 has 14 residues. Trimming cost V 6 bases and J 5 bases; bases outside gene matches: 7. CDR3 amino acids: CASSPDRGWYGYTF. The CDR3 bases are TGTGCCAGCAGCCCGGACAGGGGTTGGTATGGCTACACCTTC.

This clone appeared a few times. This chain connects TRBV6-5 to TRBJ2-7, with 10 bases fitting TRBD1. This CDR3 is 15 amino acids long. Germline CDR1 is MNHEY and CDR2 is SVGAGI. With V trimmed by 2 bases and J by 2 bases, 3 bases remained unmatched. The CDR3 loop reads CASSYTGTGAYEQYF. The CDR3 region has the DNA TGTGCCAGCAGTTACACCGGGACAGGGGCCTACGAGCAGTACTTC.